These 11 T cell receptor beta chains were all obtained from the same sample, sequenced in a study of beta chain features in type 1 diabetes. The whole isolated RNA underwent reverse transcription, so sequencing captured expressed TCRB transcripts. The data were produced by immunoSEQ multiplex PCR, yet TCRdb's version contains in-frame clones alone and is incomplete. The table has around 16,000 clones, 55% to 75% seen once. These TCRs are of unknown antigen specificity. Study-level points and caveats: Among all four CD4+ subsets, Type 1 diabetes patients had TCRB CDR3s that were moderately but significantly shorter.

Sequences were obtained from stem cell memory CD4+ T cells from blood. These receptors all come from a man aged 25-45 years with type 1 diabetes.

This clone was detected only a few times. The V and J genes are TRBV18 and TRBJ2-1, with D maybe TRBD1 (5 bases). V gave up 6 bases and J gave up 0 bases, with 15 bases separating them. There are 16 residues in the CDR3. CDR1 is KGHSH, CDR2 LQKENI, per germline. The CDR3 nucleotides are TGTGCCAGCTCGCTAGGGGCATCGAGCTCCTACAATGAGCAGTTCTTC. Translated, it gives CASSLGASSSYNEQFF.

The V call is TRBV14, the J call TRBJ2-7; 7 nucleotides align to TRBD1. The CDR3 has 15 residues. With 0 bases clipped from V and 2 bases from J, the junction kept 4 bases outside the gene matches. The V gene's germline CDR1 is SGHDN and CDR2 FVKESK. The CDR3 region has the DNA TGTGCCAGCAGCCAAGATTTGGACAGGACCTACGAGCAGTACTTC. It codes for CASSQDLDRTYEQYF.

V and J are TRBV4-2 and TRBJ1-5; TRBD1 might be the D (5 bases). The V end was cut by 4 bases, the J end by 7 bases, with 17 bases between. The germline CDR1 and CDR2 sequences are LGHNA and YNFKEQ. The CDR3 is 15 residues long. The chain's CDR3 is CASSLYGGGGQPQHF. The CDR3 region has the DNA TGTGCCAGCAGCCTATATGGTGGGGGGGGGCAGCCCCAGCATTTT.

V usage is TRBV18 and J usage is TRBJ2-3, with 9 bases identical to TRBD2. CDR1 KGHSH and CDR2 LQKENI come from the germline V gene. Trimming removed 2 bases from V and 3 bases from J; junction bases left unmatched: 3. This CDR3 is 15 amino acids long. The CDR3 DNA reads TGTGCCAGCTCACCATGGGGACTAGCTACAGATACGCAGTATTTT. This sequence encodes CASSPWGLATDTQYF.

J is TRBJ2-1 and V is TRBV2, with TRBD2 as a possible D gene (5 bases). Per germline, CDR1 SNHLY and CDR2 FYNNEI. The ends were cut back, 3 bases at V and 0 bases at J, with 9 bases in the middle. The CDR3 contains 15 residues. DNA for the CDR3: TGTGCCAGCAGTGAGGAAGGGAGCTCCTACAATGAGCAGTTCTTC. Amino acid sequence: CASSEEGSSYNEQFF. The entire variable domain, with the rest obtained from reference TRBV2 and TRBJ2-1, is as follows: EPEVTQTPSHQVTQMGQEVILRCVPISNHLYFYWYRQILGQKVEFLVSFYNNEISEKSEIFDDQFSVERPDGSNFTLKIRSTKLEDSAMYFCASSEEGSSYNEQFFGPGTRLTVL.

This rearrangement joins TRBV27 to TRBJ2-7; 7 bases line up with TRBD2. Trimming at V came to 2 bases and at J to 6 bases, leaving 4 bases not matched to a gene. The V gene's germline CDR1 is MNHEY and CDR2 SMNVEV (reference sequence). The CDR3 is 13 amino acids. CDR3 in amino acids: CASSLERGSEQYF. In DNA form, the CDR3 reads TGTGCCAGCAGTTTAGAGCGGGGTAGCGAGCAGTACTTC.

This sequence joins TRBV6-6 and TRBJ2-5, with TRBD1 as a possible D gene (5 bases). CDR1 is MNHNY, CDR2 SVGAGI, per germline (reference sequence). This CDR3 contains 12 residues. The V gene lost 4 bases and the J gene lost 5 bases, with 8 bases spanning the gap. DNA for the CDR3: TGTGCCAGCAGTTCAGGGTTGGAGACCCAGTACTTC. Its protein is CASSSGLETQYF.

This chain connects TRBV5-1 to TRBJ2-5, with TRBD2 identical over 8 bases. Germline CDR1 is SGHRS and CDR2 is YFSETQ. This CDR3 region has 14 residues. V gave up 6 bases and J gave up 0 bases; unmatched junction bases: 4. This chain's CDR3 is CASKSGGNQETQYF. Here the CDR3 DNA reads TGCGCCAGCAAGAGCGGGGGAAACCAAGAGACCCAGTACTTC.

This clone was seen a handful of times. The chain combines TRBV28 with TRBJ1-2; D possibly corresponds to TRBD1 (5 bases). The CDR3 extends over 13 amino acids. Germline CDR1 reads MDHEN; CDR2 reads SYDVKM. V lost 8 bases, J lost 4 bases, and 14 bases lay in between. CDR3 amino acids: CASGSTVTYGYTF. The CDR3 DNA reads TGTGCCAGCGGATCGACAGTTACCTATGGCTACACCTTC.

The chain uses TRBV14 and TRBJ2-1, with 9 bases aligning to TRBD2. Trimming cost V 3 bases and J 1 base; bases outside gene matches: 1. The germline V gene has CDR1 SGHDN and CDR2 FVKESK. The CDR3 extends over 15 amino acids. CDR3 nucleotides: TGTGCCAGCAGCCAGCTAGCGGGGTCCTACAATGAGCAGTTCTTC. This translates into CASSQLAGSYNEQFF.

Here the CDR3 DNA reads TGTGCCAGCAGCCCCGGACAGATAGGGGCTTCGCAGTATTTT. Residues: CASSPGQIGASQYF. The gene calls are TRBV7-3 and TRBJ2-3; possible D gene TRBD1, 6 bases. The germline gives CDR1 SGHTA, CDR2 FQGTGA. Trimming pared 5 bases from V and 10 bases from J, leaving 19 bases between. This CDR3 is built from 14 residues.